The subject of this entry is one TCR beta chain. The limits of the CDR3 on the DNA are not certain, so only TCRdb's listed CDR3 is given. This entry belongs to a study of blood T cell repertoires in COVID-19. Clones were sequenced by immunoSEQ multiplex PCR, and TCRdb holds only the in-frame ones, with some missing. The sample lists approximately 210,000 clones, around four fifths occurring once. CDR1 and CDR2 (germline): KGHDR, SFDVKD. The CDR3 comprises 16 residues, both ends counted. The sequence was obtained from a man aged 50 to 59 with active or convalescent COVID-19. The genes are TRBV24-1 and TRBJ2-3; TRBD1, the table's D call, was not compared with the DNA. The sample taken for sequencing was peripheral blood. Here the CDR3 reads CATSDSGQGDLDTQYF.